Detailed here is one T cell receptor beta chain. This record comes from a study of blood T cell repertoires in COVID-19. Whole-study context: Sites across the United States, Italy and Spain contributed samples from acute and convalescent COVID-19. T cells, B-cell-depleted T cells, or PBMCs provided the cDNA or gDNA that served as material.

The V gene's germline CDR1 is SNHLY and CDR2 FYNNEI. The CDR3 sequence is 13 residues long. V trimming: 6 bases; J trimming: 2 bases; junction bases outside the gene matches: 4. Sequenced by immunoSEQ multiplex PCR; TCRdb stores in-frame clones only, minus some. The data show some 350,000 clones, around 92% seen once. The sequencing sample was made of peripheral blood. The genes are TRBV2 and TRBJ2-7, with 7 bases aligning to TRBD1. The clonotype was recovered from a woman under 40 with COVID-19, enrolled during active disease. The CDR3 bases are TGTGCCAGCAGCCCGGGACAGCCCTACGAGCAGTACTTC. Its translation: CASSPGQPYEQYF.